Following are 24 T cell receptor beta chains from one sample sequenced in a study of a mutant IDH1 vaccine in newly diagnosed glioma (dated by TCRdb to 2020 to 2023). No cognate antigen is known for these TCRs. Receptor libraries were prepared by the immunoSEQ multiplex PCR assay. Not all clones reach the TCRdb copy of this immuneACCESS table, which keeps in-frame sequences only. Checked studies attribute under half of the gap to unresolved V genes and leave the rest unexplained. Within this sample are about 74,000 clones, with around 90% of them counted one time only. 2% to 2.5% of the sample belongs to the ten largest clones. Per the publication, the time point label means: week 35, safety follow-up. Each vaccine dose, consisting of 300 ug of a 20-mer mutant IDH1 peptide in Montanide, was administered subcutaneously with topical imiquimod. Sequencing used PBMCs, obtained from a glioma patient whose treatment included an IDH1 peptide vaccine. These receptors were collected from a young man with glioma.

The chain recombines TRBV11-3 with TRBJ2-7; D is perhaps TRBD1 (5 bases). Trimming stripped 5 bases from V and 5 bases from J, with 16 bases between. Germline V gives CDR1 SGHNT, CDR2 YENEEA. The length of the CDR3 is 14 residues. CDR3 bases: TGTGCCAGCAGCAAAGGGGTGGGGTCCCACGAGCAGTACTTC. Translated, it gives CASSKGVGSHEQYF.

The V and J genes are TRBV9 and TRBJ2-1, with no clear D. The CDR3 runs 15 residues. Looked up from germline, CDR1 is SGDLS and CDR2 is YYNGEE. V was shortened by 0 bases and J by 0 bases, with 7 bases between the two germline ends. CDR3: CASSVGTTSYNEQFF. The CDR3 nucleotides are TGTGCCAGCAGCGTAGGAACTACCTCCTACAATGAGCAGTTCTTC. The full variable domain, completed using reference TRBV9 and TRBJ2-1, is DSGVTQTPKHLITATGQRVTLRCSPRSGDLSVYWYQQSLDQGLQFLIQYYNGEERAKGNILERFSAQQFPDLHSELNLSSLELGDSALYFCASSVGTTSYNEQFFGPGTRLTVL.

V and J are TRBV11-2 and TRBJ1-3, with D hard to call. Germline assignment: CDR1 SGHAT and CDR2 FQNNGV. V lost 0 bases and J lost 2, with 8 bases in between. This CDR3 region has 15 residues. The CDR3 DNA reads TGTGCCAGCAGCTTAGAAGCCAGGCCTGGAAACACCATATATTTT. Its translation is CASSLEARPGNTIYF.

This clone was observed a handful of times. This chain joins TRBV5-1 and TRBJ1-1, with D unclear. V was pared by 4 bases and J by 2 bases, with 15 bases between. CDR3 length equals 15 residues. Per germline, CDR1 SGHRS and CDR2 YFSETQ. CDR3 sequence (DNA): TGCGCCAGCAGCCGTCCCCGGGGAGAAAACACTGAAGCTTTCTTT. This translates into CASSRPRGENTEAFF.

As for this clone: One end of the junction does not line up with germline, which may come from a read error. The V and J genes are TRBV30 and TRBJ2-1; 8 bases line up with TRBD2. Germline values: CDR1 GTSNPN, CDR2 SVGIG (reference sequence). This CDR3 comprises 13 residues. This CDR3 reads CASTGGLYDEQFF. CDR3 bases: TGTGCCTCCACGGGGGGGCTCTACGATGAGCAGTTCTTC.

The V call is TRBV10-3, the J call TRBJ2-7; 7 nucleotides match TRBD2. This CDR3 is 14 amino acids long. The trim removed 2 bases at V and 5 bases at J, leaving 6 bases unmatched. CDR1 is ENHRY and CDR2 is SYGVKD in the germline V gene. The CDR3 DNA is TGTGCCATCAGTGAGGAGGGAGGGGACGACGAGCAGTACTTC. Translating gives CAISEEGGDDEQYF.

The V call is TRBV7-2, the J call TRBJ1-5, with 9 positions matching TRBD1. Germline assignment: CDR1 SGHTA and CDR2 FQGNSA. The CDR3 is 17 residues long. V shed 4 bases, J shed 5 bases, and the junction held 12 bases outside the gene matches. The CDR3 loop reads CASSSMTGGRLYQPQHF. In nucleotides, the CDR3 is TGTGCCAGCAGCTCTATGACAGGGGGACGGTTATATCAGCCCCAGCATTTT.

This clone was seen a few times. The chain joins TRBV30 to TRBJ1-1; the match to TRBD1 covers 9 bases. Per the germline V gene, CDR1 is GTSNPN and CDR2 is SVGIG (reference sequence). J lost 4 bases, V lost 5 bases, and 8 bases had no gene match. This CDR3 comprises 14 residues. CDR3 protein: CAWGQGSLGTEAFF. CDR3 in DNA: TGTGCCTGGGGACAGGGGTCTTTGGGCACTGAAGCTTTCTTT.

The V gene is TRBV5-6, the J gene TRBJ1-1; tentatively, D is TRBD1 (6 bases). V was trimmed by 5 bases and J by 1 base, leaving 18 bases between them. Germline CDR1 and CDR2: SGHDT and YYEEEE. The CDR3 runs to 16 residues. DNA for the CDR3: TGTGCCAGCAGTTATAAGGACAGACCCGGGAACACTGAAGCTTTCTTT. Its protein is CASSYKDRPGNTEAFF. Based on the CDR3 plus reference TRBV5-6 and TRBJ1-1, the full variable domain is DAGVTQSPTHLIKTRGQQVTLRCSPKSGHDTVSWYQQALGQGPQFIFQYYEEEERQRGNFPDRFSGHQFPNYSSELNVNALLLGDSALYLCASSYKDRPGNTEAFFGQGTRLTVV.

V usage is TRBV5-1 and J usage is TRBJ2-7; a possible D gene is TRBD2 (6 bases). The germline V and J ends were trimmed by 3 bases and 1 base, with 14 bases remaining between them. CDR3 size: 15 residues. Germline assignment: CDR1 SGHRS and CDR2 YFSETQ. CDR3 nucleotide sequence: TGCGCCAGCAGCTCACTCGGCAGCGGGTCCTACGAGCAGTACTTC. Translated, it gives CASSSLGSGSYEQYF.

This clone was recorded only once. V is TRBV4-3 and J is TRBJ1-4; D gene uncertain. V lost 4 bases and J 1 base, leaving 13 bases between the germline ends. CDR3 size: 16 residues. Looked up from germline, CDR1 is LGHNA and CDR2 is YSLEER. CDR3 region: CASSRSTRGTNEKLFF. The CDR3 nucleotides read TGCGCCAGCAGCCGCTCCACGCGGGGAACTAATGAAAAACTGTTTTTT.

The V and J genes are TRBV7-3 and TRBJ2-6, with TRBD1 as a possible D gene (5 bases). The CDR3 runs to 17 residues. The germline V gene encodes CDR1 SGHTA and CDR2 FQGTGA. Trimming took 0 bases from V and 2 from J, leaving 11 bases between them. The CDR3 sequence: CASSLTPQGTGANVLTF. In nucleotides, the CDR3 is TGTGCCAGCAGCTTAACCCCCCAGGGCACTGGGGCCAACGTCCTGACTTTC.

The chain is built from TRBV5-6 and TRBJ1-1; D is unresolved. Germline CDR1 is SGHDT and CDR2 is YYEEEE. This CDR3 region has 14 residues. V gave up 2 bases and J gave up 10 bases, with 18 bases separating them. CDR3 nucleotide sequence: TGTGCCAGCAGCTTCGGCCTTACCACCTTGGGAGCTTTCTTT. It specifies CASSFGLTTLGAFF.

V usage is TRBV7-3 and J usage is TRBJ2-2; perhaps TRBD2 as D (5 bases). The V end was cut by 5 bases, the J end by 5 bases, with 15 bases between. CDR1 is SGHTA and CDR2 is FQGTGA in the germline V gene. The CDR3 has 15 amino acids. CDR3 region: CASSPGRDGTGELFF. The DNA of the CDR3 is TGTGCCAGCAGCCCGGGGAGAGATGGTACCGGGGAGCTGTTTTTT.

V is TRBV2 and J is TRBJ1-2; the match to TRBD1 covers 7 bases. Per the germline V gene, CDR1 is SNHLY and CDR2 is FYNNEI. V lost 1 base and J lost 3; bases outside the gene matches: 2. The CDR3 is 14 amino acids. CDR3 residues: CASSEGGQHYGYTF. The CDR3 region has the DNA TGTGCCAGCAGTGAAGGGGGACAGCACTATGGCTACACCTTC.

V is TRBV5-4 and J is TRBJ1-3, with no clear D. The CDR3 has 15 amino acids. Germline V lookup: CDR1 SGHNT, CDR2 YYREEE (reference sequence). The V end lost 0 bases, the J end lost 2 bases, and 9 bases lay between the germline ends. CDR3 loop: CASSLGPTTGNTIYF. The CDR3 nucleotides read TGTGCCAGCAGCTTGGGCCCGACTACTGGAAACACCATATATTTT. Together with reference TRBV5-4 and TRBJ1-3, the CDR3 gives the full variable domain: ETGVTQSPTHLIKTRGQQVTLRCSSQSGHNTVSWYQQALGQGPQFIFQYYREEENGRGNFPPRFSGLQFPNYSSELNVNALELDDSALYLCASSLGPTTGNTIYFGEGSWLTVV.

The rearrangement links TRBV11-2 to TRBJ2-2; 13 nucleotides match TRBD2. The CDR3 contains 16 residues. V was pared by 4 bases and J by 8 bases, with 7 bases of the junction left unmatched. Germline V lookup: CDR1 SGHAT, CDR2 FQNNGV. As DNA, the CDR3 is TGTGCCAGCAGCTCCTGGACTAGCGGGAGTGTGGGGGAGCTGTTTTTT. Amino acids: CASSSWTSGSVGELFF.

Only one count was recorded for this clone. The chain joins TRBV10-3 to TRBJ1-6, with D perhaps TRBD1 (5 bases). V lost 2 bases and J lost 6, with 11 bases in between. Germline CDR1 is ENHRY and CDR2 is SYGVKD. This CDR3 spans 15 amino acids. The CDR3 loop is CAISEIPGTNSPLHF. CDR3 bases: TGTGCCATCAGTGAGATCCCAGGGACTAATTCACCCCTCCACTTT.

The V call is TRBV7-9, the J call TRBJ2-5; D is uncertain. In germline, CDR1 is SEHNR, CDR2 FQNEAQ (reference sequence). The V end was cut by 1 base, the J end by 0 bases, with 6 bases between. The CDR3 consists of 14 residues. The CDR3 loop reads CASSLEGYQETQYF. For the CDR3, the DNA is TGTGCCAGCAGCTTAGAAGGGTACCAAGAGACCCAGTACTTC.

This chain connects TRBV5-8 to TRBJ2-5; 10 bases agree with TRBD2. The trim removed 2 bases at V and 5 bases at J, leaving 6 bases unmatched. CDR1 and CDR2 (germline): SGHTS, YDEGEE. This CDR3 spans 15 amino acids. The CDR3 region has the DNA TGTGCCAGCAGCTTCGGGCTAGCGGGAGTGGAGACCCAGTACTTC. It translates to CASSFGLAGVETQYF.

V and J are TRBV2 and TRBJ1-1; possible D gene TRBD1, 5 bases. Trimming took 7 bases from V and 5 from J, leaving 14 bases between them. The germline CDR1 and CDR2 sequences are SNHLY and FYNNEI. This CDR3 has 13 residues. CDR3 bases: TGTGCCAGCACACGGGGACCCTTTACTGAAGCTTTCTTT. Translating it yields CASTRGPFTEAFF.

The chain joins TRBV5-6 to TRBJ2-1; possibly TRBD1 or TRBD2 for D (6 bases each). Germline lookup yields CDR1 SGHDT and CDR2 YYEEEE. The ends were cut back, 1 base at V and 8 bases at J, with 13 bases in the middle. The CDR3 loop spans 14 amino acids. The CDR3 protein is CASSLPGEVDEQFF. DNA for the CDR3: TGTGCCAGCAGCTTGCCAGGGGAGGTCGATGAGCAGTTCTTC.

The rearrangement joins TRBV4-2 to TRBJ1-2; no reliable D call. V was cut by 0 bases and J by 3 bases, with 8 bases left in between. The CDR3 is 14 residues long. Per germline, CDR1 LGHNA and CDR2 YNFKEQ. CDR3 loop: CASSQEVQDYGYTF. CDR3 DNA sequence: TGTGCCAGCAGCCAAGAGGTCCAGGACTATGGCTACACCTTC.

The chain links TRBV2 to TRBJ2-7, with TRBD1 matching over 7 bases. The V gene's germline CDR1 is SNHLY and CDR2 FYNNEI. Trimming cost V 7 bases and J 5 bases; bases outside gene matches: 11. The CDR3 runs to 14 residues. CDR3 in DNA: TGTGCCAGCAATGGGAACAGGGGAGCGGACGAGCAGTACTTC. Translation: CASNGNRGADEQYF.